This T cell receptor (beta chain) appears in the sequencing data of a study of cytomegalovirus exposure and HLA in healthy donors. The wider study: A later analysis reported the same platform for the 120 or so validation repertoires and the 666 first-cohort repertoires.

Concerning this clone: Antigen: not known.

V was pared by 0 bases and J by 4 bases, with 11 bases between. This CDR3 spans 15 amino acids. The germline gives CDR1 SGHRS, CDR2 YFSETQ. Study results and caveats: Cytomegalovirus status was reportedly diagnosed by the classifier with high sensitivity and specificity. There were under 200 TCR beta chains listed as cytomegalovirus-associated. There were some public TCRs occurring in many donors, but most TCR sequences were rare.

Profiling relied on immunoSEQ multiplex PCR, and the TCRdb table lists in-frame clones only, not all of them. This sample yields 150,000 to 200,000 clones, of which 86% are seen a single time; around 5% belongs to the top ten. The sequenced sample was PBMCs. The chain recombines TRBV5-1 with TRBJ2-1; D unclear. This TCR derives from a woman in her thirties in good health and CMV-seronegative. CDR3 bases: TGCGCCAGCAGCTTGGATATTCCAGGTTACAATGAGCAGTTCTTC. Its translation is CASSLDIPGYNEQFF.